This entry features one TCR beta chain sequence. The antigen is unknown. This specimen belongs to a study of identical twins. TCRdb used MiXCR to reprocess the 5' RACE reads, holding one entry per CDR3 protein. Here the sample spans 550,000 to 700,000 distinct CDR3 sequences, about 20% being singletons. Notes on the study in general: Partly confounded zero-insertion analyses could result from invariant MAIT and iNKT cells.

The data were also submitted as part of a second study, on T cells expressing NK-cell markers. Turning to that study: HCMV serostatus: most of the eight sequenced donors positive, one negative. The dominant NKG2C+ clonotypes represented about 1.0-7.0% of CD8+ T cells in five or six donors. The leading position in the CD3+CD56-NKG2C+ fraction of several donors also went to these clonotypes.

This clonotype originated in a woman under 30 in good health. The sample consisted of PBMCs.

The CDR3 DNA follows: TGTGCCAGCAGTGGGCGGGGGGAGCTGTTTTTT. Residues: CASSGRGELFF. The V and J genes are TRBV27 and TRBJ2-2; D gene ambiguous. V lost 5 bases and J 8 bases, leaving 6 bases between the germline ends. In germline, CDR1 is MNHEY, CDR2 SMNVEV (reference sequence). This CDR3 has 11 residues.